This T cell receptor (beta chain) was documented in a study of cytomegalovirus exposure and HLA in healthy donors. CDR3 length: 15 residues. Per germline, CDR1 MNHEY and CDR2 SMNVEV (reference sequence). V was clipped by 8 bases and J by 9 bases; unmatched bases: 14. Use of 60 Vbeta and 13 Jbeta primers characterized the PCR. Some clones are missing from TCRdb's copy, which holds only in-frame ones; the method was immunoSEQ multiplex PCR. The sample holds around 100,000 clones; about 83% are singletons and the top ten take more than 4.5%. V and J are TRBV27 and TRBJ2-1; the match to TRBD1 covers 9 bases. Sequenced: PBMCs. This receptor was taken from a female donor in good health and CMV-seropositive. CDR3 sequence: CASRPGTGQVGEQFF. CDR3 DNA: TGTGCCAGCCGACCCGGGACAGGGCAGGTCGGTGAGCAGTTCTTC.